One and the same sample provided the 17 T cell receptor beta chains below, sequenced in a study of blood T cell repertoires in COVID-19 (dated by TCRdb to 2019 to 2021). The library was generated by the immunoSEQ multiplex PCR assay. TCRdb stores this immuneACCESS table with in-frame sequences only. Part of the clones is absent; in the studies checked, under half of the shortfall reflects unresolved V genes, and no reason is known for the rest. Across this sample there are 200,000 to 300,000 clones, with approximately 86% seen only once. Approximately 5.3% of the sample is taken by the ten largest. Sequences were obtained from peripheral blood. All receptors come from a woman aged 60-75 years with COVID-19, enrolled during active disease.

V gene TRBV24-1 combines with J gene TRBJ2-3; D is ambiguous. CDR3 length: 12 amino acids. The V end was cut by 1 base, the J end by 8 bases, with 6 bases between. From germline, CDR1 is KGHDR and CDR2 SFDVKD. The CDR3 is CATSDFWSTQYF. The CDR3 region has the DNA TGTGCCACCAGTGATTTTTGGAGTACGCAGTATTTT.

The gene calls are TRBV12-3 or TRBV12-4 and TRBJ2-2; a weak D match, TRBD1 (6 bases). Trimming cost V 4 bases and J 6 bases, with 9 bases left between them. The CDR3 runs to 13 residues. CDR3 region: CASSSRQAGELFF. The DNA of the CDR3 is TGTGCCAGCAGTTCCCGACAGGCCGGGGAGCTGTTTTTT.

The rearrangement links TRBV19 to TRBJ2-7; 13 nucleotides line up with TRBD2. This CDR3 is built from 17 residues. The V and J ends lost 2 bases and 2 bases, in that order; junction bases with no gene match: 6. In germline, CDR1 is LNHDA, CDR2 SQIVND (reference sequence). DNA of the CDR3: TGTGCCAGTAGTATATTACCCGGGACTAGCGGGACCTACGAGCAGTACTTC. Translation: CASSILPGTSGTYEQYF.

J is TRBJ1-1 and V is TRBV12-5, with a tentative D call TRBD1 (5 bases). The CDR3 loop spans 13 amino acids. CDR1 and CDR2 (germline): LGHNT, FRNRAP. The V end was cut by 0 bases, the J end by 9 bases, with 11 bases between. The CDR3 sequence: CASGLVLGGKAFF. The CDR3 coding sequence is TGTGCTAGTGGTTTGGTTCTCGGGGGGAAAGCTTTCTTT.

The chain combines TRBV6-2 or TRBV6-3 with TRBJ1-5; D not resolved. Deletions cut 0 bases from V and 1 base from J, with 10 bases between. CDR1 is MNHEY, CDR2 SVGEGT, per germline. The CDR3 has 16 amino acids. CDR3 amino acids: CASSYSSFVSNQPQHF. The CDR3 region has the DNA TGTGCCAGCAGTTACTCGAGCTTCGTAAGCAATCAGCCCCAGCATTTT.

V is TRBV27 and J is TRBJ2-5, with TRBD1 identical over 8 bases. With V trimmed by 7 bases and J by 5 bases, 12 bases remained unmatched. CDR1 is MNHEY, CDR2 SMNVEV, per germline (reference sequence). The CDR3 is made up of 15 amino acids. The DNA of the CDR3 is TGTGCCAGCACTCCGTTCGGCAGGGGGCAGGAGACCCAGTACTTC. It encodes CASTPFGRGQETQYF.

The V call is TRBV7-2, the J call TRBJ2-7; D not certain. CDR3 length: 13 residues. Germline CDR1 reads SGHTA; CDR2 reads FQGNSA. V lost 1 base to trimming and J lost 4 bases, with 8 bases between them. The CDR3 DNA is TGTGCCAGCAGCTTAGAATTCTTATACGAGCAGTACTTC. This encodes CASSLEFLYEQYF. The full variable domain, in which reference TRBV7-2 and TRBJ2-7 provide the parts outside the CDR3, is GAGVSQSPSNKVTEKGKDVELRCDPISGHTALYWYRQSLGQGLEFLIYFQGNSAPDKSGLPSDRFSAERTGGSVSTLTIQRTQQEDSAVYLCASSLEFLYEQYFGPGTRLTVT.

The V and J genes are TRBV28 and TRBJ1-6; 7 nucleotides align to TRBD1. With V trimmed by 3 bases and J by 5 bases, 4 bases remained unmatched. Germline V gives CDR1 MDHEN, CDR2 SYDVKM. The CDR3 spans 15 residues. The DNA for the CDR3 is TGTGCCAGCAGTTTCGGGGGACAGAATAATTCACCCCTCCACTTT. It yields the protein CASSFGGQNNSPLHF.

CDR3 in amino acids: CASSLGGWQPQHF. The DNA for the CDR3 is TGTGCCAGCAGCTTGGGGGGTTGGCAGCCCCAGCATTTT. The rearrangement uses TRBV7-2 and TRBJ1-5; tentative D call: TRBD1 (5 bases). V lost 3 bases and J 7 bases, leaving 10 bases between the germline ends. CDR1 and CDR2 (germline): SGHTA, FQGNSA. CDR3 length: 13 amino acids.

The chain carries TRBV4-1 and TRBJ2-3, with 9 bases identical to TRBD2. Germline CDR1 MGHRA, CDR2 YSYEKL. The CDR3 length is 16 residues. Losses at the gene ends were 3 bases for V and 3 bases for J; bases not matched to a gene: 7. CDR3 nucleotide sequence: TGCGCCAGCAGCCAGATGACTAGCGGTGCAACAGATACGCAGTATTTT. Encoded protein: CASSQMTSGATDTQYF.

This chain joins TRBV9 and TRBJ2-1; 7 nucleotides match TRBD2. Germline V CDR1 and CDR2: SGDLS, YYNGEE. CDR3 length equals 16 residues. V lost 3 bases, J lost 3 bases, and 9 bases stayed unmatched. CDR3 sequence (DNA): TGTGCCAGCAGCGGTCTACCTAGCGGACACTACAATGAGCAGTTCTTC. Amino acids: CASSGLPSGHYNEQFF.

V and J are TRBV27 and TRBJ2-7; no reliable D call. The germline V gene encodes CDR1 MNHEY and CDR2 SMNVEV (reference sequence). This CDR3 has 14 residues. V lost 3 bases and J lost 2, with 11 bases in between. This chain's CDR3 is CASSLTQQAYEQYF. In DNA, the CDR3 is TGTGCCAGCAGTTTGACCCAGCAGGCCTACGAGCAGTACTTC.

The chain employs TRBV24-1 and TRBJ2-1; 14 positions match TRBD2. The CDR3 spans 16 residues. Germline lookup yields CDR1 KGHDR and CDR2 SFDVKD. The ends lost 2 bases at V and 9 bases at J; junction bases unmatched: 5. CDR3 nucleotide sequence: TGTGCCACCAGTGATTCGGGACTAGCGGGAGCTCTTGAGCAGTTCTTC. Translation gives CATSDSGLAGALEQFF.

The rearrangement uses TRBV29-1 and TRBJ2-1, with D perhaps TRBD1 (6 bases). V was cut by 4 bases and J by 4 bases, with 14 bases left in between. This CDR3 region has 14 residues. Germline CDR1 reads SQVTM; CDR2 reads ANQGSEA. The CDR3 DNA reads as TGCAGCGTTGGAGTTGGACAGCGATACAATGAGCAGTTCTTC. Translating gives CSVGVGQRYNEQFF.

The V gene is TRBV6-2 or TRBV6-3, the J gene TRBJ2-5; 8 bases agree with TRBD1. The CDR3 is 14 residues long. The ends lost 6 bases at V and 6 bases at J; junction bases unmatched: 9. The germline V gene encodes CDR1 MNHEY and CDR2 SVGEGT. CDR3: CASSRGTGAKTQYF. The CDR3 DNA sequence: TGTGCCAGCAGCCGCGGGACAGGCGCGAAGACCCAGTACTTC.

This chain connects TRBV28 to TRBJ1-5; 11 bases fit TRBD1. The CDR3 is 17 residues long. V trimming: 3 bases; J trimming: 1 base; junction bases outside the gene matches: 5. Germline CDR1 MDHEN, CDR2 SYDVKM. As DNA, the CDR3 is TGTGCCAGCAGTTTGTCCGGGACAGGGGGGAGCAATCAGCCCCAGCATTTT. Protein sequence: CASSLSGTGGSNQPQHF.

The chain carries TRBV6-2 or TRBV6-3 and TRBJ1-4; 8 bases agree with TRBD1. Germline trimming cut 2 bases from V and 0 bases from J; bases unmatched to any gene: 8. The CDR3 extends over 18 amino acids. Germline loops: CDR1 MNHEY, CDR2 SVGEGT. This chain's CDR3 is CASSYRGQGDTTNEKLFF. The CDR3 coding sequence is TGTGCCAGCAGTTACCGTGGACAGGGTGACACAACTAATGAAAAACTGTTTTTT.